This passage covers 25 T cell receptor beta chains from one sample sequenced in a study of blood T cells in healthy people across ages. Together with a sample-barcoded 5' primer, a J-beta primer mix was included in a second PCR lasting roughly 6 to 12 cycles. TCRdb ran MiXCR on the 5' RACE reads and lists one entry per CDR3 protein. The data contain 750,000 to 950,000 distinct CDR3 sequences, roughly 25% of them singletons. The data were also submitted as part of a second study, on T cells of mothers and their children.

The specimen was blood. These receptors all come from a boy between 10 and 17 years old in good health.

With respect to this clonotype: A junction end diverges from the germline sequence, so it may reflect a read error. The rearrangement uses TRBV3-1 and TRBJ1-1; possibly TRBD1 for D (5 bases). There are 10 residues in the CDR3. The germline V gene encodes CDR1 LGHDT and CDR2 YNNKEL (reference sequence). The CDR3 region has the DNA TGTGCCAGCTCAAAACGGGACGGAAGTTTT. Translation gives CASSKRDGSF.

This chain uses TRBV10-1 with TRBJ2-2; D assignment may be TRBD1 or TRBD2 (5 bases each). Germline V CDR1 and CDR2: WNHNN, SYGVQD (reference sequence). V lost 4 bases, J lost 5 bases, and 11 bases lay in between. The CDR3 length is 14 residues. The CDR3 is CASSAGAGTGELFF. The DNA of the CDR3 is TGCGCCAGCAGTGCCGGGGCCGGGACCGGGGAGCTGTTTTTT.

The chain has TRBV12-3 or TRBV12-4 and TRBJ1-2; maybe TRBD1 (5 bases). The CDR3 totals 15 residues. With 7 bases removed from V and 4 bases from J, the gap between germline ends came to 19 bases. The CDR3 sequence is CASTGTTGPGYGYTF. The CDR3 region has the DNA TGTGCCAGCACCGGGACTACGGGACCGGGCTATGGCTACACCTTC.

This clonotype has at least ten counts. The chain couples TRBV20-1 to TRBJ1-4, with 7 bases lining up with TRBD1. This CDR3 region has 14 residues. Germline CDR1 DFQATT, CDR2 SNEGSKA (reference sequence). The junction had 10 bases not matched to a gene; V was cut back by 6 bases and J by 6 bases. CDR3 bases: TGCAGTGCCCCAGCGGGAGGGGGCGATGAAAAACTGTTTTTT. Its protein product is CSAPAGGGDEKLFF.

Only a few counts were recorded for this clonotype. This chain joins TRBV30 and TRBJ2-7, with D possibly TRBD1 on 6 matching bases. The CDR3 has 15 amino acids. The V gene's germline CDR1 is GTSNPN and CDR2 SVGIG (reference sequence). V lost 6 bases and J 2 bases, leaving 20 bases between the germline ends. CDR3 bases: TGTGCCTGCCTGCTAGGGGGAACCTCTCCCTACGAGCAGTACTTC. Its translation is CACLLGGTSPYEQYF.

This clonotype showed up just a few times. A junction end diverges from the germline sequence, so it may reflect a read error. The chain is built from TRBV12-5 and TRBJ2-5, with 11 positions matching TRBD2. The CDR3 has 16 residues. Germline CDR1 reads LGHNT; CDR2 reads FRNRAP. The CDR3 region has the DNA TGTGCTAGTGGTCTGGTAGCGGGACTAGCGGTAGAGACCCAGTACTTC. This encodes CASGLVAGLAVETQYF.

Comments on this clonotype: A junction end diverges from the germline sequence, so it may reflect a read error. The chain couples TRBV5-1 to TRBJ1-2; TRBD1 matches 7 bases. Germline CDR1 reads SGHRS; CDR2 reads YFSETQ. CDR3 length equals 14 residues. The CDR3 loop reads CVSSPAGQYYGYTF. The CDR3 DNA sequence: TGCGTCAGCTCCCCCGCGGGACAGTACTATGGCTACACCTTC.

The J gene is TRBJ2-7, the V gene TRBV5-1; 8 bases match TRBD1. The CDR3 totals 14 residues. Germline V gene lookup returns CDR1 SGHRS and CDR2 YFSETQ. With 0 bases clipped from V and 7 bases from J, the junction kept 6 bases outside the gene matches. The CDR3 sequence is CASSLEGQVEEQYF. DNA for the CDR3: TGCGCCAGCAGCTTGGAGGGACAGGTTGAAGAGCAGTACTTC.

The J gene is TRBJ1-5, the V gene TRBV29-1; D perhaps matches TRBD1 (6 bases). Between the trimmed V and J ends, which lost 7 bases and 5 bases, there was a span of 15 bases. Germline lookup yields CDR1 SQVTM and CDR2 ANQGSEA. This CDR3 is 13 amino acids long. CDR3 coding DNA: TGCAGCGCCATTGGGGGCCGGGATCAGCCCCAGCATTTT. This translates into CSAIGGRDQPQHF.

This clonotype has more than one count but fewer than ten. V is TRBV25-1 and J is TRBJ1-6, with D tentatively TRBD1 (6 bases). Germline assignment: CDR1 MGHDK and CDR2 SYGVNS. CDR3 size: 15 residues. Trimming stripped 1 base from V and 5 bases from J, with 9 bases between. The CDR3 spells CASSELGTNNSPLHF. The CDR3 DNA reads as TGTGCCAGCAGTGAATTAGGGACAAATAATTCACCCCTCCACTTT.

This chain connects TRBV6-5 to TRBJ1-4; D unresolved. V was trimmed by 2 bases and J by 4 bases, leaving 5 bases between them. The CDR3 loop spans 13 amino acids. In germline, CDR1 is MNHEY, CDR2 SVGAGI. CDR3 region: CASSYRLNEKLFF. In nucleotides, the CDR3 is TGTGCCAGCAGTTACAGACTTAATGAAAAACTGTTTTTT.

Here the CDR3 DNA reads TGCAGTGCTAGTATAGGGTCAGAAGAGACCCAGTACTTC. Protein: CSASIGSEETQYF. The chain couples TRBV20-1 to TRBJ2-1; no clear D. Gene TRBJ2-5 matches the end of the DNA better, so the J call may be wrong. This CDR3 contains 13 residues. Looked up from germline, CDR1 is DFQATT and CDR2 is SNEGSKA (reference sequence).

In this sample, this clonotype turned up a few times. CDR3 bases: TGTGCCAGCAGACACAAACGGCGACGAAACCTGAACACTGAAGCTTTCTTT. Translation: CASRHKRRRNLNTEAFF. V usage is TRBV6-1 and J usage is TRBJ1-1; D call uncertain. V was clipped by 6 bases and J by 0 bases, with 20 bases between them. CDR3 length equals 17 residues. In germline, CDR1 is MNHNS, CDR2 SASEGT.

CDR3 sequence: CASSLDTSYGYTF. CDR3 sequence (DNA): TGTGCCAGCAGCTTAGATACGAGCTATGGCTACACCTTC. The chain couples TRBV11-2 to TRBJ1-2; D ambiguous. The V gene lost 0 bases and the J gene lost 4 bases, with 6 bases spanning the gap. The CDR3 loop spans 13 amino acids. CDR1 is SGHAT and CDR2 is FQNNGV in the germline V gene. Full variable domain (outside the CDR3, taken from reference TRBV11-2 and TRBJ1-2): EAGVAQSPRYKIIEKRQSVAFWCNPISGHATLYWYQQILGQGPKLLIQFQNNGVVDDSQLPKDRFSAERLKGVDSTLKIQPAKLEDSAVYLCASSLDTSYGYTFGSGTRLTVV.

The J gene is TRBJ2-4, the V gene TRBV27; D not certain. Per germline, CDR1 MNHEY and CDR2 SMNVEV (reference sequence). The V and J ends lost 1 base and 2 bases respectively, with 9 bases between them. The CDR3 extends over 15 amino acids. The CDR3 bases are TGTGCCAGCAGTTTATGGTCCCAATCCAAAAACATTCAGTACTTC. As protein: CASSLWSQSKNIQYF.

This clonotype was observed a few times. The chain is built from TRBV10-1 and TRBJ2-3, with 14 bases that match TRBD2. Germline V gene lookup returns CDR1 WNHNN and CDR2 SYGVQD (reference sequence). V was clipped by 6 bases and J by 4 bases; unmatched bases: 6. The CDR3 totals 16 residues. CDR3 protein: CASSGLAGGTADTQYF. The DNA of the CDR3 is TGCGCCAGCAGCGGACTAGCGGGGGGCACGGCAGATACGCAGTATTTT.

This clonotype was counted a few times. The CDR3 DNA reads TGTGCCAGCAGTTTAGGGGACGTGGATCAGCCCCAGCATTTT. Its protein product is CASSLGDVDQPQHF. V usage is TRBV27 and J usage is TRBJ1-5; the D gene is possibly TRBD1 (5 bases). Germline loops: CDR1 MNHEY, CDR2 SMNVEV (reference sequence). Trimming left V 2 bases short and J 5 bases short, with 10 bases between. The CDR3 has 14 residues.

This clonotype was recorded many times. CDR3 protein: CASSRTGSNEKLFF. The CDR3 region has the DNA TGTGCCAGCAGCCGGACAGGGTCTAATGAAAAACTGTTTTTT. The genes are TRBV7-2 and TRBJ1-4; TRBD1 matches 8 bases. The CDR3 runs to 14 residues. The germline CDR1 and CDR2 sequences are SGHTA and FQGNSA. Trimming at V came to 5 bases and at J to 3 bases, leaving 2 bases not matched to a gene.

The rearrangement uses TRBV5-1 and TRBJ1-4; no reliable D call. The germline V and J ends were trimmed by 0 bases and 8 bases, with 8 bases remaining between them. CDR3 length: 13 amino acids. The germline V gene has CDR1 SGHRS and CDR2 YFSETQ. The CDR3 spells CASSLGAEEKLFF. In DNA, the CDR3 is TGCGCCAGCAGCTTGGGGGCTGAGGAAAAACTGTTTTTT. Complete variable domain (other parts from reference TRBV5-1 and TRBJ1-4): KAGVTQTPRYLIKTRGQQVTLSCSPISGHRSVSWYQQTPGQGLQFLFEYFSETQRNKGNFPGRFSGRQFSNSRSEMNVSTLELGDSALYLCASSLGAEEKLFFGSGTQLSVL.

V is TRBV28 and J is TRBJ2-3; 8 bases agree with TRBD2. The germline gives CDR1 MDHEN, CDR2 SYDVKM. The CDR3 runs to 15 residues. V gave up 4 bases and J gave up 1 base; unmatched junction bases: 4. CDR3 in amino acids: CASSSGAGGTDTQYF. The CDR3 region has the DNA TGTGCCAGCAGTTCGGGAGCGGGGGGCACAGATACGCAGTATTTT.

The CDR3 here is CASGPGEIYEQYF. The CDR3 DNA is TGTGCCAGCGGCCCAGGTGAAATTTACGAGCAGTACTTC. This sequence joins TRBV13 and TRBJ2-7, with unresolved D. V was clipped by 8 bases and J by 4 bases, with 15 bases between them. The CDR3 length is 13 residues. Germline CDR1 reads PRHDT; CDR2 reads FYEKMQ (reference sequence).

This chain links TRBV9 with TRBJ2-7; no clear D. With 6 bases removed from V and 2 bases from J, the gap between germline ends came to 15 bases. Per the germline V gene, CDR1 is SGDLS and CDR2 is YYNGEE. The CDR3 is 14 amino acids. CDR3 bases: TGTGCCAGCACTTTCATGGGCAGAACCTACGAGCAGTACTTC. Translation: CASTFMGRTYEQYF.

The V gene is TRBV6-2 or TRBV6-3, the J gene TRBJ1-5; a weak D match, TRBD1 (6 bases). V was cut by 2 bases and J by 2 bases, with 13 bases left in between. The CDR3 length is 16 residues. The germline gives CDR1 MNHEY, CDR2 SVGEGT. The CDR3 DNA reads TGTGCCAGCAGTTACCTACAGGGTAGGGGCAATCAGCCCCAGCATTTT. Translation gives CASSYLQGRGNQPQHF.

CDR3 sequence: CASSSSRGGSYNEQFF. The CDR3 DNA reads TGTGCCAGCAGTTCCTCCCGCGGCGGATCCTACAATGAGCAGTTCTTC. The rearrangement uses TRBV12-3 or TRBV12-4 and TRBJ2-1; D is unresolved. The CDR3 is made up of 16 amino acids. V lost 4 bases and J lost 1, with 14 bases in between.

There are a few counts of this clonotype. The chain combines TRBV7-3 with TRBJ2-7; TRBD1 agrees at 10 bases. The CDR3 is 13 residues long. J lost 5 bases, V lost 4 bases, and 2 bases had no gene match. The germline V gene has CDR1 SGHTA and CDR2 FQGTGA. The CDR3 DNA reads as TGTGCCAGCAGCTCCGGGACAGGGGACGAGCAGTACTTC. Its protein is CASSSGTGDEQYF. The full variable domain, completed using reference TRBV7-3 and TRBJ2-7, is GAGVSQTPSNKVTEKGKYVELRCDPISGHTALYWYRQSLGQGPEFLIYFQGTGAADDSGLPNDRFFAVRPEGSVSTLKIQRTERGDSAVYLCASSSGTGDEQYFGPGTRLTVT.